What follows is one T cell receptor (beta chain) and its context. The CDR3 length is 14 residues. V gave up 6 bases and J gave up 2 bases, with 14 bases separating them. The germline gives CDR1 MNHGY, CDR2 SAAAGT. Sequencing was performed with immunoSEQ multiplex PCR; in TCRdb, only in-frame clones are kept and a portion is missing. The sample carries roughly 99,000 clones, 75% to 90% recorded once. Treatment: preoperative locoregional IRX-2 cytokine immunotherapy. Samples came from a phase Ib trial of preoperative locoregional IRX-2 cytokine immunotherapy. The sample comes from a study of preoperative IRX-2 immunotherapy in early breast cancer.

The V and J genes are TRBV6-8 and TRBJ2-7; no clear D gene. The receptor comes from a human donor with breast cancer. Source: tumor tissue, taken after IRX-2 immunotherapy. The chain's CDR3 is CASRPLGSTYEQYF. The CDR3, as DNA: TGTGCCAGCAGACCGCTGGGGTCGACCTACGAGCAGTACTTC.